Shown below are 18 T cell receptor beta chains from a single sample sequenced in a study of blood T cell repertoires in COVID-19 (dated by TCRdb to 2018 to 2021). Library method: the immunoSEQ multiplex PCR assay. Drawn from immuneACCESS, this table holds only the in-frame rearrangements with V and J called that TCRdb kept. Clones are partly lost; checked studies trace under half to an unresolved V gene and leave the rest unexplained. This sample holds over 25,000 clones; roughly nine tenths were observed only once. Approximately 16% of the sample is in the top ten clones. Sample: peripheral blood. Receptors originate from a human donor with active COVID-19. The donor label of this sample is uncertain.

The chain combines TRBV4-1 with TRBJ2-7; 14 positions agree with TRBD2. Germline values: CDR1 MGHRA, CDR2 YSYEKL. CDR3 length: 18 amino acids. J gave up 2 bases and V 1 base, and 7 bases lay outside the gene matches. The CDR3 DNA is TGCGCCAGCAGCCAAGTACCCGGGACTAGCGGGAGAACCTACGAGCAGTACTTC. It specifies CASSQVPGTSGRTYEQYF.

The chain is built from TRBV9 and TRBJ2-3; D unresolved. V shed 3 bases and J shed 0 bases, with 11 bases lying between them. The length of the CDR3 is 15 residues. The germline V gene has CDR1 SGDLS and CDR2 YYNGEE. The CDR3 is CASSAQWISTDTQYF. In nucleotides, the CDR3 is TGTGCCAGCAGCGCACAGTGGATTAGCACAGATACGCAGTATTTT.

The chain links TRBV6-2 or TRBV6-3 to TRBJ2-5, with 7 bases lining up with TRBD2. Germline V CDR1 and CDR2: MNHEY, SVGEGT. CDR3 length: 15 amino acids. V lost 6 bases and J lost 1; bases outside the gene matches: 8. The CDR3 region has the DNA TGTGCCAGCAGCAACCTCGGGACTATCCAAGAGACCCAGTACTTC. Its translation: CASSNLGTIQETQYF.

The CDR3 loop is CASSYSGRNTGELFF. In nucleotides, the CDR3 is TGTGCCAGCAGTTACTCTGGCAGGAACACCGGGGAGCTGTTTTTT. The chain has TRBV6-2 or TRBV6-3 and TRBJ2-2; no reliable D call. Trimming took 0 bases from V and 1 from J, leaving 6 bases between them. The CDR3 spans 15 residues. Germline values: CDR1 MNHEY, CDR2 SVGEGT.

The CDR3 region is CSAPAGPGQLNTEAFF. The CDR3 DNA reads TGCAGCGCCCCCGCGGGCCCGGGACAATTAAACACTGAAGCTTTCTTT. The rearrangement links TRBV29-1 to TRBJ1-1; a weak D match, TRBD1 (6 bases). Between the trimmed V and J ends, which lost 7 bases and 2 bases, there was a span of 23 bases. CDR1 SQVTM and CDR2 ANQGSEA come from the germline V gene. The CDR3 is made up of 16 amino acids.

This chain joins TRBV19 and TRBJ2-1, with no clear D. CDR1 LNHDA and CDR2 SQIVND come from the germline V gene (reference sequence). V lost 11 bases and J 0 bases, leaving 14 bases between the germline ends. The CDR3 totals 14 residues. CDR3: CACRTRSSYNEQFF. CDR3 bases: TGTGCCTGTCGAACGCGGAGCTCCTACAATGAGCAGTTCTTC.

The gene calls are TRBV7-9 and TRBJ2-5; possible D gene TRBD1, 6 bases. The CDR3 has 15 residues. Per the germline V gene, CDR1 is SEHNR and CDR2 is FQNEAQ (reference sequence). Trimming took off 8 bases at V and 2 bases at J, with 18 bases between the two ends. The CDR3 region has the DNA TGTGCCAGCGCGCTGGGGACAACGATTCAAGAGACCCAGTACTTC. The encoded protein is CASALGTTIQETQYF. Filled out from reference TRBV7-9 and TRBJ2-5, the complete variable domain reads DTGVSQNPRHKITKRGQNVTFRCDPISEHNRLYWYRQTLGQGPEFLTYFQNEAQLEKSRLLSDRFSAERPKGSFSTLEIQRTEQGDSAMYLCASALGTTIQETQYFGPGTRLLVL.

V usage is TRBV28 and J usage is TRBJ2-2, with D maybe TRBD2 (6 bases). CDR1 is MDHEN and CDR2 is SYDVKM in the germline V gene. V lost 2 bases and J 3 bases, leaving 13 bases between the germline ends. CDR3 length equals 16 residues. The CDR3 sequence is CASSLPGLSDTGELFF. The CDR3 nucleotides are TGTGCCAGCAGTTTACCGGGACTTTCGGACACCGGGGAGCTGTTTTTT. Together with reference TRBV28 and TRBJ2-2, the CDR3 gives the full variable domain: DVKVTQSSRYLVKRTGEKVFLECVQDMDHENMFWYRQDPGLGLRLIYFSYDVKMKEKGDIPEGYSVSREKKERFSLILESASTNQTSMYLCASSLPGLSDTGELFFGEGSRLTVL.

The V call is TRBV5-5, the J call TRBJ2-2; 7 bases are shared with TRBD2. Losses at the gene ends were 4 bases for V and 5 bases for J; bases not matched to a gene: 11. The CDR3 covers 16 residues. The germline gives CDR1 SGHKS, CDR2 YYEKEE (reference sequence). The CDR3 loop reads CASSPTSNALTGELFF. DNA for the CDR3: TGTGCCAGCAGCCCGACTAGCAACGCGTTGACCGGGGAGCTGTTTTTT.

The J gene is TRBJ2-3, the V gene TRBV4-1; no clear D gene. CDR1 is MGHRA, CDR2 YSYEKL, per germline. Trimming took off 0 bases at V and 0 bases at J, with 7 bases between the two ends. There are 15 residues in the CDR3. CDR3 nucleotides: TGCGCCAGCAGCCAAGATGGGCCAAGCACAGATACGCAGTATTTT. It translates to CASSQDGPSTDTQYF.

The chain joins TRBV11-2 to TRBJ1-1; 8 positions agree with TRBD1. The V gene's germline CDR1 is SGHAT and CDR2 FQNNGV. The CDR3 is 13 residues long. CDR3 DNA: TGTGCTTTGTCAGGACAGGGGAACACTGAAGCTTTCTTT. Protein product: CALSGQGNTEAFF.

The rearrangement links TRBV6-2 or TRBV6-3 to TRBJ1-5; tentatively, D is TRBD1 (6 bases). The CDR3 is made up of 19 amino acids. Germline loops: CDR1 MNHEY, CDR2 SVGEGT. Trimming left V 0 bases short and J 8 bases short, with 26 bases between. CDR3 region: CASSYSITEAGRGVEPQHF. CDR3 bases: TGTGCCAGCAGTTACTCGATAACGGAGGCGGGCAGGGGCGTGGAGCCCCAGCATTTT.

The V and J genes are TRBV5-6 and TRBJ2-1; 8 bases fit TRBD1. The length of the CDR3 is 15 residues. Trimming at V came to 4 bases and at J to 5 bases, leaving 8 bases not matched to a gene. Germline values: CDR1 SGHDT, CDR2 YYEEEE. CDR3 DNA sequence: TGTGCCAGCAGCCCCGGACAGGGAGTGAACAATGAGCAGTTCTTC. It is translated as CASSPGQGVNNEQFF.

The chain links TRBV6-6 to TRBJ2-3; the D gene is possibly TRBD1 (6 bases). The CDR3 extends over 15 amino acids. Germline-derived CDR1 and CDR2 are MNHNY and SVGAGI (reference sequence). V was cut by 6 bases and J by 0 bases, with 13 bases left in between. CDR3 nucleotides: TGTGCCAGCAGGGGACATAGAGCTAGCACAGATACGCAGTATTTT. Protein: CASRGHRASTDTQYF.

This chain links TRBV5-1 with TRBJ2-7; D possibly corresponds to TRBD2 (5 bases). The CDR3 covers 16 residues. The germline CDR1 and CDR2 sequences are SGHRS and YFSETQ. Deletions cut 0 bases from V and 1 base from J, with 14 bases between. This CDR3 reads CASSLAGVALSYEQYF. The CDR3 nucleotides are TGCGCCAGCAGCTTGGCCGGGGTAGCGCTGTCCTACGAGCAGTACTTC.

The chain recombines TRBV11-1 with TRBJ1-2; tentative D call: TRBD1 (5 bases). The CDR3 covers 11 residues. Between the trimmed V and J ends, which lost 4 bases and 8 bases, there was a span of 8 bases. Per the germline V gene, CDR1 is SGHAT and CDR2 is FQDESV (reference sequence). CDR3 nucleotides: TGTGCCAGCAGCTCCGGGGGGGGCTACACCTTC. This codes for CASSSGGGYTF.

This sequence joins TRBV27 and TRBJ2-1, with TRBD2 identical over 10 bases. Germline loops: CDR1 MNHEY, CDR2 SMNVEV (reference sequence). J was trimmed by 6 bases and V by 9 bases; bases with no gene match: 8. CDR3 size: 14 residues. CDR3 in amino acids: CASISGRGLNEQFF. CDR3 DNA sequence: TGTGCCAGTATAAGCGGGAGGGGACTCAATGAGCAGTTCTTC.

The chain is built from TRBV18 and TRBJ1-1; D is unresolved. Trimming took off 6 bases at V and 0 bases at J, with 8 bases between the two ends. Germline V lookup: CDR1 KGHSH, CDR2 LQKENI. There are 13 residues in the CDR3. The DNA for the CDR3 is TGTGCCAGCTCCCTCGCGATGAACACTGAAGCTTTCTTT. Translation gives CASSLAMNTEAFF.